The 20 T cell receptor beta chains listed next were all sequenced from one sample in a study of blood T cell repertoires in COVID-19. The repertoire was sequenced with immunoSEQ multiplex PCR; TCRdb's copy has only in-frame clones and lacks some. The table lists 200,000 to 250,000 clones, roughly 86% of them singletons. The material sequenced was peripheral blood. These receptors all stem from a young woman who had recovered from COVID-19.

The V call is TRBV4-1, the J call TRBJ1-2; 9 bases agree with TRBD1. V shed 1 base, J shed 5 bases, and the junction held 8 bases outside the gene matches. The CDR3 contains 16 residues. Germline loops: CDR1 MGHRA, CDR2 YSYEKL. The CDR3, as DNA: TGCGCCAGCAGCCAAGGTCCGGGACAGGGAAAATATGGCTACACCTTC. Protein sequence: CASSQGPGQGKYGYTF.

The V gene is TRBV2, the J gene TRBJ2-3, with D tentatively TRBD2 (7 bases). The CDR3 extends over 16 amino acids. V shed 8 bases and J shed 9 bases, with 27 bases lying between them. Germline V CDR1 and CDR2: SNHLY, FYNNEI. CDR3 region: CASSAVGGARSETQYF. CDR3 nucleotide sequence: TGTGCCAGCTCGGCGGTAGGGGGGGCCCGGTCTGAGACGCAGTATTTT.

The rearrangement links TRBV5-1 to TRBJ2-5; possible D gene TRBD1, 6 bases. The length of the CDR3 is 14 residues. Trimming removed 2 bases from V and 5 bases from J, with 13 bases in between. Germline assignment: CDR1 SGHRS and CDR2 YFSETQ. The CDR3 protein is CASSFEQGLETQYF. CDR3 coding DNA: TGCGCCAGCAGCTTCGAACAGGGTTTGGAGACCCAGTACTTC.

This chain uses TRBV19 with TRBJ2-5; D might be TRBD1 (6 bases). Trimming took off 4 bases at V and 4 bases at J, with 19 bases between the two ends. The CDR3 consists of 16 residues. CDR1 and CDR2 from the germline V gene are LNHDA and SQIVND (reference sequence). CDR3 sequence (DNA): TGTGCCAGTAGTACCCCATACCCGGCAGGGGCAGAGACCCAGTACTTC. It codes for CASSTPYPAGAETQYF. The whole variable domain, remainder taken from reference TRBV19 and TRBJ2-5, is DGGITQSPKYLFRKEGQNVTLSCEQNLNHDAMYWYRQDPGQGLRLIYYSQIVNDFQKGDIAEGYSVSREKKESFPLTVTSAQKNPTAFYLCASSTPYPAGAETQYFGPGTRLLVL.

This rearrangement joins TRBV30 to TRBJ2-3; no definite D call. CDR3 size: 12 residues. Per the germline V gene, CDR1 is GTSNPN and CDR2 is SVGIG (reference sequence). Trimming left V 5 bases short and J 1 base short, with 7 bases between. In DNA form, the CDR3 reads TGTGCCTGGGCGGTCGGCACAGATACGCAGTATTTT. It codes for CAWAVGTDTQYF.

This chain uses TRBV2 with TRBJ2-1, with a weak D call TRBD2 (6 bases). CDR1 is SNHLY, CDR2 FYNNEI, per germline. The germline V and J ends were trimmed by 6 bases and 6 bases, with 18 bases remaining between them. This CDR3 comprises 15 residues. The CDR3 protein is CASSPGTVALNEQFF. As DNA, the CDR3 is TGTGCCAGCAGCCCCGGGACTGTAGCCCTCAATGAGCAGTTCTTC.

The chain links TRBV5-1 to TRBJ1-2, with TRBD1 matching 8 bases. In germline, CDR1 is SGHRS, CDR2 YFSETQ. The CDR3 has 16 residues. V lost 0 bases and J lost 7; bases outside the gene matches: 11. The CDR3 sequence is CASSLALQGGYAGYTF. CDR3 DNA sequence: TGCGCCAGCAGCTTGGCCCTACAGGGGGGATACGCTGGCTACACCTTC.

This chain uses TRBV7-9 with TRBJ2-5; 8 bases are shared with TRBD2. The CDR3 length is 15 residues. Unmatched junction bases numbered 7, after V lost 6 bases and J lost 1 base. CDR1 SEHNR and CDR2 FQNEAQ come from the germline V gene (reference sequence). This chain's CDR3 is CASRQRGGVQETQYF. The CDR3 nucleotides are TGTGCCAGCAGACAACGGGGGGGTGTCCAAGAGACCCAGTACTTC.

V usage is TRBV27 and J usage is TRBJ2-1; tentatively, D is TRBD1 (5 bases). This CDR3 has 14 residues. Germline V CDR1 and CDR2: MNHEY, SMNVEV (reference sequence). Trimming cost V 9 bases and J 6 bases, with 18 bases left between them. The CDR3 nucleotides are TGTGCCAGTCGATCAGGGTTCTCAGGCAATGAGCAGTTCTTC. Its protein is CASRSGFSGNEQFF.

The rearrangement joins TRBV7-3 to TRBJ2-3, with 7 nucleotides matching TRBD2. The junction had 11 bases not matched to a gene; V was cut back by 5 bases and J by 6 bases. This CDR3 spans 15 amino acids. The germline gives CDR1 SGHTA, CDR2 FQGTGA. The CDR3 spells CASSRTSSVADTQYF. CDR3 DNA: TGTGCCAGCAGCCGGACTAGTTCGGTAGCCGATACGCAGTATTTT.

The J gene is TRBJ1-3, the V gene TRBV6-5, with TRBD1 as a possible D gene (6 bases). Between the trimmed V and J ends, which lost 6 bases and 0 bases, there was a span of 9 bases. CDR3 length: 14 residues. Per germline, CDR1 MNHEY and CDR2 SVGAGI. In nucleotides, the CDR3 is TGTGCCAGCAGGCCGACAGGCTCTGGAAACACCATATATTTT. Protein product: CASRPTGSGNTIYF.

The genes are TRBV2 and TRBJ2-7, with D possibly matching TRBD1 (6 bases). In germline, CDR1 is SNHLY, CDR2 FYNNEI. V was shortened by 1 base and J by 5 bases, with 15 bases between the two germline ends. This CDR3 is built from 15 residues. CDR3 amino acids: CASSEGQALLHEQYF. Written as DNA, the CDR3 is TGTGCCAGCAGTGAAGGACAGGCCCTACTTCACGAGCAGTACTTC.

The rearrangement links TRBV5-1 to TRBJ2-1, with 7 bases fitting TRBD2. The ends lost 0 bases at V and 3 bases at J; junction bases unmatched: 3. CDR1 and CDR2 from the germline V gene are SGHRS and YFSETQ. The CDR3 has 15 amino acids. The CDR3 loop reads CASSLVWGGYNEQFF. DNA for the CDR3: TGCGCCAGCAGCTTGGTGTGGGGGGGCTACAATGAGCAGTTCTTC.

This rearrangement joins TRBV5-1 to TRBJ2-7; 12 bases are a match to TRBD1. Germline V CDR1 and CDR2: SGHRS, YFSETQ. The CDR3 has 13 residues. After removal of 7 bases from V and 6 bases from J, the junction contained 5 bases not matched to a gene. CDR3 in DNA: TGCGCCAGCCAAAGGGACAGGGGGCGCGAGCAGTACTTC. Protein sequence: CASQRDRGREQYF.

V is TRBV9 and J is TRBJ2-7; 8 nucleotides align to TRBD2. With V trimmed by 5 bases and J by 3 bases, 4 bases remained unmatched. The CDR3 sequence is 13 residues long. Germline V lookup: CDR1 SGDLS, CDR2 YYNGEE. CDR3 residues: CASSPGLGYEQYF. The CDR3 bases are TGTGCCAGCAGTCCGGGACTAGGCTACGAGCAGTACTTC.

The V gene is TRBV9, the J gene TRBJ2-1; 11 nucleotides align to TRBD1. The CDR3 has 14 residues. Trimming cost V 4 bases and J 6 bases; bases outside gene matches: 3. Germline-derived CDR1 and CDR2 are SGDLS and YYNGEE. The CDR3 spells CASSTGTGGNEQFF. The CDR3 DNA reads as TGTGCCAGCAGCACCGGGACAGGGGGCAATGAGCAGTTCTTC.

The V call is TRBV4-3, the J call TRBJ2-7, with TRBD1 identical over 9 bases. V was pared by 0 bases and J by 0 bases, with 12 bases of the junction left unmatched. Germline-derived CDR1 and CDR2 are LGHNA and YSLEER. CDR3 size: 19 residues. The CDR3 DNA reads as TGCGCCAGCAGCCAAGAATTCTCCCGGACAGGGGAGTTCTCCTACGAGCAGTACTTC. Amino acid sequence: CASSQEFSRTGEFSYEQYF.

The CDR3 is CASSRAGTSAADTQYF. The CDR3 DNA reads as TGCGCCAGCAGCCGCGCTGGGACTAGCGCGGCAGATACGCAGTATTTT. This chain joins TRBV5-1 and TRBJ2-3; TRBD2 agrees at 10 bases. The CDR3 runs to 16 residues. The V and J ends lost 4 bases and 4 bases, in that order; junction bases with no gene match: 9. Germline-derived CDR1 and CDR2 are SGHRS and YFSETQ.

The chain uses TRBV2 and TRBJ1-4; 8 bases agree with TRBD1. The J segment lost 8 bases and the V segment lost 5 bases, leaving 7 bases of the junction unmatched. Germline V gene sequence: CDR1 SNHLY, CDR2 FYNNEI. The CDR3 length is 14 residues. The CDR3 reads CASSKDRAGEKLFF. CDR3 nucleotide sequence: TGTGCCAGCAGTAAGGACAGGGCGGGGGAAAAACTGTTTTTT.

The chain recombines TRBV10-3 with TRBJ1-5; possible D gene TRBD1, 5 bases. The length of the CDR3 is 15 residues. Germline CDR1 reads ENHRY; CDR2 reads SYGVKD. V lost 6 bases, J lost 5 bases, and 17 bases lay in between. The CDR3 spells CAISVKRDSYQPQHF. The CDR3 nucleotides are TGTGCCATCAGCGTTAAGCGAGACAGCTATCAGCCCCAGCATTTT.